This TCR beta chain comes out of a study of shared clonotypes between healthy human individuals. Each sorted subset replicate got 200 ng genomic DNA, 25,000 to 35,000 genomes. The data were produced by immunoSEQ multiplex PCR, yet TCRdb's version contains in-frame clones alone and is incomplete. There are roughly 1.4 million clones in the sample; less than 99% occur only once, and approximately 0.4% lies in the top ten. The CDR3 runs to 11 residues. Germline-derived CDR1 and CDR2 are SEHNR and FQNEAQ (reference sequence). V gave up 3 bases and J gave up 9 bases, with 7 bases separating them. Sequenced material: naive CD4+ T cells sorted from blood. Subset reported: CD45RA+ positively selected. The chain carries TRBV7-9 and TRBJ2-3; D is unresolved. The TCR sequence derives from a man aged 25-40 years in good health. The CDR3 DNA is TGTGCCAGCAGCTTGGCGGAAACGCAGTATTTT. Translated, it gives CASSLAETQYF.